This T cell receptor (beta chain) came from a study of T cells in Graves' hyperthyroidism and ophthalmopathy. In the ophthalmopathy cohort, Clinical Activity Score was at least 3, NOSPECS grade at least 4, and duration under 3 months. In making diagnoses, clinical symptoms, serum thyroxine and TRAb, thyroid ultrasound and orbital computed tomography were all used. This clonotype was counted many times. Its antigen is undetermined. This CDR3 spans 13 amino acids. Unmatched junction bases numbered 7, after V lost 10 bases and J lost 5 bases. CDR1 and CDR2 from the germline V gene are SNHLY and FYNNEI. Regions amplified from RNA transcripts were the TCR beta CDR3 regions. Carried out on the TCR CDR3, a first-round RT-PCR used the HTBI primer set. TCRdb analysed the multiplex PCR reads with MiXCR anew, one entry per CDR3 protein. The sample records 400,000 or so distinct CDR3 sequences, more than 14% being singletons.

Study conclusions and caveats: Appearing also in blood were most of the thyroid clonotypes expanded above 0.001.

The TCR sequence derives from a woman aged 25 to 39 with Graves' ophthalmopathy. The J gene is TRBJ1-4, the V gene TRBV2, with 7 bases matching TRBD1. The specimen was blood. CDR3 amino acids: CAITGQANEKLFF. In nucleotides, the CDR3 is TGTGCCATAACCGGACAGGCAAATGAAAAACTGTTTTTT.